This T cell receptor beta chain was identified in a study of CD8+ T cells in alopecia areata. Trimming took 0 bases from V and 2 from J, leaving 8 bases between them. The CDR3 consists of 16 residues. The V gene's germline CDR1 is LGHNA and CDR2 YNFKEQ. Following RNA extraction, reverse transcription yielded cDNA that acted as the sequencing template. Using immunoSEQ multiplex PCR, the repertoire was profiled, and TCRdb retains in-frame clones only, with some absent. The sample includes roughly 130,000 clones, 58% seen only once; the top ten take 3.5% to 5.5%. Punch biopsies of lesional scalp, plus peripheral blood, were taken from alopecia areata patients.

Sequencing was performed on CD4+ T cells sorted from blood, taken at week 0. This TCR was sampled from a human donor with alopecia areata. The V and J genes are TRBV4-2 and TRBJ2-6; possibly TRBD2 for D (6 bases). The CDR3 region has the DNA TGTGCCAGCAGCCAAGATTGGGGGGCTGGGGCCAACGTCCTGACTTTC. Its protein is CASSQDWGAGANVLTF.